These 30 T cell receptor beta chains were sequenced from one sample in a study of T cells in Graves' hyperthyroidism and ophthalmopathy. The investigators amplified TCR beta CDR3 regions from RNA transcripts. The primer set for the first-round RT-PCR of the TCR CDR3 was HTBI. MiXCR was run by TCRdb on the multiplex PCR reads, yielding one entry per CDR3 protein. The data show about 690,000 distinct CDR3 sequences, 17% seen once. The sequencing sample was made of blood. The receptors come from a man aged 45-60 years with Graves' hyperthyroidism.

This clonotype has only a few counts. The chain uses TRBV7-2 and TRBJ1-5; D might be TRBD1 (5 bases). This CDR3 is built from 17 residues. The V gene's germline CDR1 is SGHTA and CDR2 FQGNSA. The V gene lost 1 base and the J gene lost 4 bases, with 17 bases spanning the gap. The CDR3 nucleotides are TGTGCCAGCAGCTTAGTAGCCCGGGACCGCGCTAATCAGCCCCAGCATTTT. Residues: CASSLVARDRANQPQHF.

The CDR3 bases are TGCAGTGCTAGATCAGGGGACACTGAAGCTTTCTTT. Translated, it gives CSARSGDTEAFF. V is TRBV20-1 and J is TRBJ1-1, with D possibly being TRBD1 (6 bases). CDR1 DFQATT and CDR2 SNEGSKA come from the germline V gene (reference sequence). The CDR3 is 12 amino acids. V lost 2 bases, J lost 3 bases, and 7 bases lay in between.

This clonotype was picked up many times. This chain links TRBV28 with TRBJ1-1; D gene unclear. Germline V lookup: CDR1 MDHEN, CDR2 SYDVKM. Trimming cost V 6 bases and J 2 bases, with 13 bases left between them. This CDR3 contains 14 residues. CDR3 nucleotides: TGTGCCAGCAGCGATCATACAGTTAACACTGAAGCTTTCTTT. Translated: CASSDHTVNTEAFF.

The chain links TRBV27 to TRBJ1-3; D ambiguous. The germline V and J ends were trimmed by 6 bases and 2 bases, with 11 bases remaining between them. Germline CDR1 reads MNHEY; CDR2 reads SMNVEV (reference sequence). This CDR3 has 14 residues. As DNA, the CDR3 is TGTGCCAGCAGCCCTCCCGGGGCTGGAAACACCATATATTTT. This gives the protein CASSPPGAGNTIYF.

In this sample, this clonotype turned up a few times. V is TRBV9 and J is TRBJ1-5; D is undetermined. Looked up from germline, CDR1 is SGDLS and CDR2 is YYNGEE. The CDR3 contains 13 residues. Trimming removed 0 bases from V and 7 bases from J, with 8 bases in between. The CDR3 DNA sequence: TGTGCCAGCAGCGTAGGGTTATACCAGCCCCAGCATTTT. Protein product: CASSVGLYQPQHF.

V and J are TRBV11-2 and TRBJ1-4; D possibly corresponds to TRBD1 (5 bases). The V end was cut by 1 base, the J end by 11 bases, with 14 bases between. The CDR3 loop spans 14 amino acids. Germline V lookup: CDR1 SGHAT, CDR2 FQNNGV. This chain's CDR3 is CASSLAGSGGKLFF. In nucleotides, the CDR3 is TGTGCCAGCAGCTTAGCCGGTTCGGGGGGGAAACTGTTTTTT.

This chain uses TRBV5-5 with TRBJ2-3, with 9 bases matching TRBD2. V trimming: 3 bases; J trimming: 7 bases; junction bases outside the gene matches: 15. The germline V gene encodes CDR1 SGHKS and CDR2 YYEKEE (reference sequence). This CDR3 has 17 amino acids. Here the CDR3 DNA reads TGTGCCAGCAGCTCCCCTTTAGCGGGAGTGGGGCGAAATACGCAGTATTTT. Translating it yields CASSSPLAGVGRNTQYF. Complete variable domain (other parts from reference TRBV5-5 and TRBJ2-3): DAGVTQSPTHLIKTRGQQVTLRCSPISGHKSVSWYQQVLGQGPQFIFQYYEKEERGRGNFPDRFSARQFPNYSSELNVNALLLGDSALYLCASSSPLAGVGRNTQYFGPGTRLTVL.

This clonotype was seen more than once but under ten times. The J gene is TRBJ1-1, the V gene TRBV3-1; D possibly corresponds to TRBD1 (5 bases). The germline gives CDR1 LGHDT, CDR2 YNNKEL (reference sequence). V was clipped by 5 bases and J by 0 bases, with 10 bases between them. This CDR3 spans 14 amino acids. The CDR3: CASSTREMNTEAFF. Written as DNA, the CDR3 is TGTGCCAGCAGCACCAGGGAGATGAACACTGAAGCTTTCTTT.

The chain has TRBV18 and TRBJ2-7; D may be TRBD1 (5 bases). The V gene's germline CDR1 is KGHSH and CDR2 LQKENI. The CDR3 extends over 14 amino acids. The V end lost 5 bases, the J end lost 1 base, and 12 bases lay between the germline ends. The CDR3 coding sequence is TGTGCCAGCTCATGGGCCGACAGATCCTACGAGCAGTACTTC. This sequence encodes CASSWADRSYEQYF. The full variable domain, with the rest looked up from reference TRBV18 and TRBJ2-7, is NAGVMQNPRHLVRRRGQEARLRCSPMKGHSHVYWYRQLPEEGLKFMVYLQKENIIDESGMPKERFSAEFPKEGPSILRIQQVVRGDSAAYFCASSWADRSYEQYFGPGTRLTVT.

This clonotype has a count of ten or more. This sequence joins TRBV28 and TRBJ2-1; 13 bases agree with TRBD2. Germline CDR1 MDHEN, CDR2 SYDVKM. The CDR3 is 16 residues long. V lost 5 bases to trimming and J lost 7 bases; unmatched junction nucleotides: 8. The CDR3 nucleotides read TGTGCCAGCAGTGCCTGGACTAGCGGGAGTTTAAATGAGCAGTTCTTC. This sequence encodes CASSAWTSGSLNEQFF.

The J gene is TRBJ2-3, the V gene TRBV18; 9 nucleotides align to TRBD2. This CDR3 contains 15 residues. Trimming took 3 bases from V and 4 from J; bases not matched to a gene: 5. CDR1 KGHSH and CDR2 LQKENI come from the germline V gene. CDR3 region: CASSPAGGPADTQYF. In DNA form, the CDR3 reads TGTGCCAGCTCACCGGCGGGAGGGCCCGCAGATACGCAGTATTTT.

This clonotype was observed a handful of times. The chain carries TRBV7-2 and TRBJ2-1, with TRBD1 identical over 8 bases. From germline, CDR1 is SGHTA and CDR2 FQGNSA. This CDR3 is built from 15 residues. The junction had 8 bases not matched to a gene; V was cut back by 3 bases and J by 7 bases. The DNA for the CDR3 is TGTGCCAGCAGCTTTGGGCAGGGGGCATTGAATGAGCAGTTCTTC. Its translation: CASSFGQGALNEQFF.

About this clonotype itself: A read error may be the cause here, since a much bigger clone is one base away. For the CDR3, the DNA is TGTGCCAGCAGCGTAAGGCGGGAGAACACTGGAGCTTTCTTT. This translates into CASSVRRENTGAFF. The chain couples TRBV7-2 to TRBJ1-1; D call uncertain. CDR1 is SGHTA and CDR2 is FQGNSA in the germline V gene. The CDR3 is 14 residues long.

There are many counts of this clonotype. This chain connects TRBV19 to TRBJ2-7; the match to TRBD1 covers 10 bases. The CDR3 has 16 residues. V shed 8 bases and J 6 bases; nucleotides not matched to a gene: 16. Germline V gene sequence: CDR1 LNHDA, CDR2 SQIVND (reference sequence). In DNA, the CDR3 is TGTGCCAGTGGATGGACCCGGGACAGGGGAACGGGCGAGCAGTACTTC. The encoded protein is CASGWTRDRGTGEQYF.

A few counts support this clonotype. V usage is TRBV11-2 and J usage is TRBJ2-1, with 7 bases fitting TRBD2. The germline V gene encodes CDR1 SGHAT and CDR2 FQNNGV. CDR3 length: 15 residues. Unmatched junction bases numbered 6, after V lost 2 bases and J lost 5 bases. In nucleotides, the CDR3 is TGTGCCAGCAGCTTAATTGGGCTAGCGGACAATGAGCAGTTCTTC. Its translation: CASSLIGLADNEQFF.

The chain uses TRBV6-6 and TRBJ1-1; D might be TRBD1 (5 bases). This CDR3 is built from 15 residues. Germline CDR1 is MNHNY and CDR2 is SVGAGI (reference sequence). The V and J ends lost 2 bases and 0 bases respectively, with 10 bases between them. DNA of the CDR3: TGTGCCAGCAGTTACGCCGGGACGGTGAACACTGAAGCTTTCTTT. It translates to CASSYAGTVNTEAFF.

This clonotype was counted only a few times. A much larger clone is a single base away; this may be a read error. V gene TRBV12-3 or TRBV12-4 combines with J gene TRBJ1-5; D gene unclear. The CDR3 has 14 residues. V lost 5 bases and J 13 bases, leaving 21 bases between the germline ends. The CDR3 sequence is CASSRPDGLEAQHF. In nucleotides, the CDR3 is TGTGCCAGCAGTCGACCCGATGGACTAGAAGCGCAGCATTTT.

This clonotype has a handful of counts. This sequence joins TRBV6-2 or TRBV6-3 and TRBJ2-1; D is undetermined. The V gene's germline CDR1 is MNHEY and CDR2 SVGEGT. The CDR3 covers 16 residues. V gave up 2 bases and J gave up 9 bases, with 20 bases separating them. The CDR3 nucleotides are TGTGCCAGCAGTTACCTCAGCGAACCTCTAAAGGGTGAGCAGTTCTTC. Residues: CASSYLSEPLKGEQFF.

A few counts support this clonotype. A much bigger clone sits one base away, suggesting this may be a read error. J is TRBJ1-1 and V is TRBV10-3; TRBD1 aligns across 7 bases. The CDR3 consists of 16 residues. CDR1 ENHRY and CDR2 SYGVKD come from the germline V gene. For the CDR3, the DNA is TGTGCCAGCAACCGGGACAGCCCTCGAATTGGCACTGAAGCTCTCTTT. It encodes CASNRDSPRIGTEALF.

CDR3 in amino acids: CASSPSSGYRTDTQYF. In nucleotides, the CDR3 is TGTGCCAGCAGCCCCTCTAGCGGGTATCGCACAGATACGCAGTATTTT. The chain recombines TRBV7-2 with TRBJ2-3; 8 nucleotides agree with TRBD2. Germline CDR1 reads SGHTA; CDR2 reads FQGNSA. The trim removed 5 bases at V and 1 base at J, leaving 8 bases unmatched. The CDR3 runs to 16 residues.

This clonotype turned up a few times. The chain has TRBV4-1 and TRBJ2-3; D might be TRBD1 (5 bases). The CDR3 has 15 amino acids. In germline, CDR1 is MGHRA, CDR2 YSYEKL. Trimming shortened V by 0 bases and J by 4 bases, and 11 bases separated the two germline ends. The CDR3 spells CASSQDWQGADTQYF. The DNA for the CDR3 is TGCGCCAGCAGCCAAGATTGGCAGGGCGCAGATACGCAGTATTTT.

This CDR3 is CASFSTRETQYF. The CDR3 region has the DNA TGCGCCAGTTTCTCCACACGGGAGACCCAGTACTTC. The V and J genes are TRBV5-1 and TRBJ2-5; D gene ambiguous. Trimming left V 8 bases short and J 5 bases short, with 13 bases between. Germline lookup yields CDR1 SGHRS and CDR2 YFSETQ. CDR3 length equals 12 residues.

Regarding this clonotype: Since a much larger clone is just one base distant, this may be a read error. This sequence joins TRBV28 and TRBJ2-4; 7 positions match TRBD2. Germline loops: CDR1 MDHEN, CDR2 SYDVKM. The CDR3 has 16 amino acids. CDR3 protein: CASTLVGEGAKNIQYF. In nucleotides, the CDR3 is TGTGCCAGCACTTTAGTGGGGGAGGGGGCCAAAAACATTCAGTACTTC. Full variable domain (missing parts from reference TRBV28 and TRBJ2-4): DVKVTQSSRYLVKRTGEKVFLECVQDMDHENMFWYRQDPGLGLRLIYFSYDVKMKEKGDIPEGYSVSREKKERFSLILESASTNQTSMYLCASTLVGEGAKNIQYFGAGTRLSVL.

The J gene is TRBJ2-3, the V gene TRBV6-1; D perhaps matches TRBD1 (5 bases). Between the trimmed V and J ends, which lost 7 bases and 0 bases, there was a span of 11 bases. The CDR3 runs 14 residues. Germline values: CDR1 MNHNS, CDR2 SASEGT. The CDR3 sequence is CASKMGRSTDTQYF. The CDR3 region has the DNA TGTGCCAGCAAGATGGGGCGGAGCACAGATACGCAGTATTTT.

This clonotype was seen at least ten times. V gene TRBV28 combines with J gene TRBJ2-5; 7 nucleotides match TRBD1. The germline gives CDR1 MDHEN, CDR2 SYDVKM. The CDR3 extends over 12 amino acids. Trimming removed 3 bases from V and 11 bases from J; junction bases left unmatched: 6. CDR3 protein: CASSLGRDSQYF. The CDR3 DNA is TGTGCCAGCAGTTTGGGCCGGGACAGTCAGTACTTC.

The chain's CDR3 is CASSQEGRVNTEAFF. In DNA, the CDR3 is TGTGCCAGCAGCCAAGAGGGCAGGGTGAACACTGAAGCTTTCTTT. The V gene is TRBV3-1, the J gene TRBJ1-1, with a possible D match to TRBD1 (5 bases). The CDR3 covers 15 residues. Germline V lookup: CDR1 LGHDT, CDR2 YNNKEL (reference sequence). V was shortened by 0 bases and J by 0 bases, with 8 bases between the two germline ends.

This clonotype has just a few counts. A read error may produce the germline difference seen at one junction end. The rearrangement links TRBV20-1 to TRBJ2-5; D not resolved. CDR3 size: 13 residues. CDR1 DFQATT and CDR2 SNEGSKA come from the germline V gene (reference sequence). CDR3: CSALNVIQGTQYF. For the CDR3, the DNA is TGCAGTGCTCTAAACGTAATTCAAGGGACCCAGTACTTC.

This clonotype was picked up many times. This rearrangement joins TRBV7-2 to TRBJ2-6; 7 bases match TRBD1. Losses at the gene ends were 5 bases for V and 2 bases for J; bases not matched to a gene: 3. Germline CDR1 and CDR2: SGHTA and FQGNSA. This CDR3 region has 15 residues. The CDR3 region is CASSQGGAGANVLTF. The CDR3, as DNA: TGTGCCAGCAGCCAAGGGGGCGCTGGGGCCAACGTCCTGACTTTC.

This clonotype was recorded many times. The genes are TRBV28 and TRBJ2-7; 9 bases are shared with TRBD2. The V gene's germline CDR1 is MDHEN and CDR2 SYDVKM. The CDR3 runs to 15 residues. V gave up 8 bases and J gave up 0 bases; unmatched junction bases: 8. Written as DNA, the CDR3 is TGTGCCAGCTTCACTTCTAGCGGGAACTCCTACGAGCAGTACTTC. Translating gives CASFTSSGNSYEQYF.

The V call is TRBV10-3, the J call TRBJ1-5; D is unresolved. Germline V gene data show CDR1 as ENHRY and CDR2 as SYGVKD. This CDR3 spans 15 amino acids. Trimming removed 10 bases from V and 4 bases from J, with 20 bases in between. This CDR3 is CATGLRQQNNQPQHF. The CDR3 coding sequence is TGTGCCACCGGTTTGCGGCAGCAGAATAATCAGCCCCAGCATTTT.